Presented here are 18 T cell receptor beta chains from one specimen sequenced in a study of cytomegalovirus exposure and HLA in healthy donors. In the PCR, 60 Vbeta and 13 Jbeta primers were used. Assay: immunoSEQ multiplex PCR; the TCRdb copy retains only in-frame clones and omits some. The sample gives around 150,000 clones, approximately 85% of which show up once; about 10% is in the top ten. Sequencing was performed on PBMCs. These receptors all come from a man aged 18 to 35 in good health and CMV-seropositive.

This rearrangement joins TRBV5-1 to TRBJ2-5, with D possibly being TRBD2 (5 bases). CDR1 is SGHRS and CDR2 is YFSETQ in the germline V gene. V lost 4 bases and J 3 bases, leaving 13 bases between the germline ends. CDR3 size: 14 residues. In nucleotides, the CDR3 is TGCGCCAGCAGCATGGCCGGGGATAAAGAGACCCAGTACTTC. Protein product: CASSMAGDKETQYF. Looking up the rest from reference TRBV5-1 and TRBJ2-5 gives the full variable domain: KAGVTQTPRYLIKTRGQQVTLSCSPISGHRSVSWYQQTPGQGLQFLFEYFSETQRNKGNFPGRFSGRQFSNSRSEMNVSTLELGDSALYLCASSMAGDKETQYFGPGTRLLVL.

This clone was seen a single time. The gene calls are TRBV9 and TRBJ1-3; 8 positions agree with TRBD1. The CDR3 extends over 14 amino acids. The germline gives CDR1 SGDLS, CDR2 YYNGEE. Germline trimming cut 3 bases from V and 6 bases from J; bases unmatched to any gene: 5. The CDR3 nucleotides are TGTGCCAGCAGCGGTGGGACAGGCGTAAACACCATATATTTT. Protein sequence: CASSGGTGVNTIYF.

This clone showed up just once. The chain links TRBV11-3 to TRBJ2-2; the match to TRBD1 covers 7 bases. The CDR3 totals 14 residues. J gave up 5 bases and V 6 bases, and 6 bases lay outside the gene matches. CDR1 is SGHNT and CDR2 is YENEEA in the germline V gene. The CDR3 DNA follows: TGTGCCAGCAGACGAACAGGGGAAACCGGGGAGCTGTTTTTT. Its translation: CASRRTGETGELFF. The variable domain in full, with the rest retrieved from reference TRBV11-3 and TRBJ2-2, is EAGVVQSPRYKIIEKKQPVAFWCNPISGHNTLYWYLQNLGQGPELLIRYENEEAVDDSQLPKDRFSAERLKGVDSTLKIQPAELGDSAVYLCASRRTGETGELFFGEGSRLTVL.

J is TRBJ2-2 and V is TRBV2; 8 nucleotides agree with TRBD1. The CDR3 extends over 14 amino acids. Looked up from germline, CDR1 is SNHLY and CDR2 is FYNNEI. The ends lost 4 bases at V and 5 bases at J; junction bases unmatched: 3. CDR3 region: CASSADRVTGELFF. The CDR3 DNA sequence: TGTGCCAGCAGTGCGGACAGGGTTACCGGGGAGCTGTTTTTT.

The chain combines TRBV29-1 with TRBJ1-2; the match to TRBD1 covers 7 bases. From germline, CDR1 is SQVTM and CDR2 ANQGSEA. J was trimmed by 6 bases and V by 6 bases; bases with no gene match: 13. The CDR3 spans 14 residues. This CDR3 is CSVADTGEPHGYTF. The CDR3 DNA is TGCAGCGTAGCCGATACAGGGGAACCCCATGGCTACACCTTC.

The V call is TRBV18, the J call TRBJ2-5, with 10 nucleotides matching TRBD2. V lost 0 bases to trimming and J lost 2 bases; unmatched junction nucleotides: 6. Per germline, CDR1 KGHSH and CDR2 LQKENI. The CDR3 runs 17 residues. The CDR3 sequence: CASSPPWTSGLQETQYF. CDR3 DNA sequence: TGTGCCAGCTCACCACCGTGGACTAGCGGACTACAAGAGACCCAGTACTTC. Full variable domain (missing parts from reference TRBV18 and TRBJ2-5): NAGVMQNPRHLVRRRGQEARLRCSPMKGHSHVYWYRQLPEEGLKFMVYLQKENIIDESGMPKERFSAEFPKEGPSILRIQQVVRGDSAAYFCASSPPWTSGLQETQYFGPGTRLLVL.

The V call is TRBV7-2, the J call TRBJ1-5; tentatively, D is TRBD1 (5 bases). Germline CDR1 is SGHTA and CDR2 is FQGNSA. CDR3 size: 16 residues. Trimming cost V 5 bases and J 2 bases, with 16 bases left between them. The CDR3 bases are TGTGCCAGCAGCCCCCTCTCGGGGGGAGGCAATCAGCCCCAGCATTTT. Residues: CASSPLSGGGNQPQHF.

The chain links TRBV6-5 to TRBJ1-5, with D unclear. This CDR3 has 14 residues. The germline gives CDR1 MNHEY, CDR2 SVGAGI. Trimming removed 5 bases at V and 1 base at J, with 9 bases between. The CDR3 is CASSAGVSNQPQHF. The CDR3 region has the DNA TGTGCCAGCAGTGCCGGGGTGAGCAATCAGCCCCAGCATTTT.

This chain uses TRBV6-1 with TRBJ2-7, with 10 positions matching TRBD1. Trimming took 6 bases from V and 2 from J; bases not matched to a gene: 4. The CDR3 is 14 residues long. Germline V gives CDR1 MNHNS, CDR2 SASEGT. CDR3 sequence reads: CASRGQGFTYEQYF. Written as DNA, the CDR3 is TGTGCCAGCAGGGGACAGGGGTTCACCTACGAGCAGTACTTC.

The sample holds one count of this clone. The chain has TRBV5-1 and TRBJ2-1, with TRBD2 matching over 8 bases. The CDR3 has 15 residues. Trimming at V came to 7 bases and at J to 1 base, leaving 7 bases not matched to a gene. Looked up from germline, CDR1 is SGHRS and CDR2 is YFSETQ. The CDR3 spells CASGYRGGSYNEQFF. The CDR3 DNA reads as TGCGCCAGCGGCTACCGGGGGGGGTCCTACAATGAGCAGTTCTTC.

The table lists this clone with a few counts. The chain uses TRBV19 and TRBJ1-1; D is undetermined. The CDR3 covers 12 residues. CDR1 is LNHDA and CDR2 is SQIVND in the germline V gene (reference sequence). V was shortened by 1 base and J by 4 bases, with 4 bases between the two germline ends. In DNA form, the CDR3 reads TGTGCCAGTAGTATAGGAGCCACTGAAGCTTTCTTT. Its translation: CASSIGATEAFF.

V usage is TRBV16 and J usage is TRBJ1-1; D remains unclear. The germline V gene has CDR1 KGHSY and CDR2 FQNENV. This CDR3 contains 15 residues. V lost 3 bases and J lost 0, with 11 bases in between. This CDR3 reads CASSHNAGMNTEAFF. The CDR3 DNA follows: TGTGCCAGCAGCCATAACGCGGGGATGAACACTGAAGCTTTCTTT. Full variable domain (outside the CDR3, taken from reference TRBV16 and TRBJ1-1): GEEVAQTPKHLVRGEGQKAKLYCAPIKGHSYVFWYQQVLKNEFKFLISFQNENVFDETGMPKERFSAKCLPNSPCSLEIQATKLEDSAVYFCASSHNAGMNTEAFFGQGTRLTVV.

This chain uses TRBV7-9 with TRBJ1-1, with TRBD1 matching over 8 bases. The CDR3 runs to 15 residues. CDR1 SEHNR and CDR2 FQNEAQ come from the germline V gene (reference sequence). Germline trimming cut 2 bases from V and 6 bases from J; bases unmatched to any gene: 8. In DNA form, the CDR3 reads TGTGCCAGCAGCTTAACGTCGGACAGGGCGGCTGAAGCTTTCTTT. This gives the protein CASSLTSDRAAEAFF.

The chain uses TRBV23-1 and TRBJ1-5; D perhaps matches TRBD1 (5 bases). TRBV23-1 is reported as an ORF; its role is uncertain. The germline V and J ends were trimmed by 4 bases and 3 bases, with 10 bases remaining between them. The CDR3 runs 14 residues. CDR3 residues: CASSRDSPNQPQHF. The CDR3 coding sequence is TGCGCCAGCAGTCGCGACAGCCCCAATCAGCCCCAGCATTTT.

The chain joins TRBV29-1 to TRBJ2-3, with D possibly being TRBD1 (8 bases). CDR3 length: 15 residues. Germline V gene sequence: CDR1 SQVTM, CDR2 ANQGSEA. With 7 bases removed from V and 6 bases from J, the gap between germline ends came to 23 bases. CDR3 nucleotide sequence: TGCAGCGCTCAGGGGGGGCAGGGGGCTGGGGATACGCAGTATTTT. This encodes CSAQGGQGAGDTQYF.

The rearrangement links TRBV7-6 to TRBJ1-4; D unresolved. CDR3 length: 14 residues. The V gene's germline CDR1 is SGHVS and CDR2 FNYEAQ. The V end lost 1 base, the J end lost 5 bases, and 8 bases lay between the germline ends. CDR3 sequence reads: CASSLDYRNEKLFF. The CDR3 bases are TGTGCCAGCAGCTTAGATTACAGAAATGAAAAACTGTTTTTT. The whole variable domain, remainder taken from reference TRBV7-6 and TRBJ1-4, is GAGVSQSPRYKVTKRGQDVALRCDPISGHVSLYWYRQALGQGPEFLTYFNYEAQQDKSGLPNDRFSAERPEGSISTLTIQRTEQRDSAMYRCASSLDYRNEKLFFGSGTQLSVL.

J is TRBJ1-4 and V is TRBV20-1, with D maybe TRBD1 (5 bases). Germline CDR1 and CDR2: DFQATT and SNEGSKA (reference sequence). The germline V and J ends were trimmed by 4 bases and 8 bases, with 8 bases remaining between them. The CDR3 is 11 amino acids. The CDR3 region has the DNA TGCAGTGCTACGGGGGGGGAAAAACTGTTTTTT. The encoded protein is CSATGGEKLFF.

Only one count was recorded for this clone. The genes are TRBV5-1 and TRBJ1-2; D ambiguous. Trimming left V 0 bases short and J 1 base short, with 7 bases between. CDR3 length: 14 amino acids. The germline gives CDR1 SGHRS, CDR2 YFSETQ. CDR3 in DNA: TGCGCCAGCAGCTTGGAACCGGTTAACTATGGCTACACCTTC. It specifies CASSLEPVNYGYTF.